The source of this TCR beta chain is a study of technical replicates of blood from four donors. TCRdb's table, derived via immunoSEQ multiplex PCR, lists solely in-frame clones and lacks some. This sample has 60,000 to 75,000 clones, with 95% to 97% found just once. The CDR3 is made up of 13 amino acids. Germline V gene lookup returns CDR1 SGHRS and CDR2 YFSETQ. The V and J ends lost 4 bases and 5 bases, in that order; junction bases with no gene match: 4. This rearrangement joins TRBV5-1 to TRBJ2-7, with 9 bases identical to TRBD1. The clonotype comes from a human donor in good health. The sequencing sample was made of T cells isolated from PBMCs. As DNA, the CDR3 is TGCGCCAGCAGCCGGGGGGACAGGGACGAGCAGTACTTC. Amino acid sequence: CASSRGDRDEQYF.